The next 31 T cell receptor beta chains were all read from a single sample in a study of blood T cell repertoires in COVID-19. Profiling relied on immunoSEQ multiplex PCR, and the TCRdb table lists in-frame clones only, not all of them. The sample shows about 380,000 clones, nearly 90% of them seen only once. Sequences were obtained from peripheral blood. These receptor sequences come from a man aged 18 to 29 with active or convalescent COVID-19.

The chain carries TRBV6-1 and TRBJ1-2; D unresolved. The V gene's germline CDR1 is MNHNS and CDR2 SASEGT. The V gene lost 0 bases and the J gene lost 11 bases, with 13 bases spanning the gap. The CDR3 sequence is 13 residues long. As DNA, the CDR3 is TGTGCCAGCAGTGAAGCCTCTGAGAGCCGTTACACCTTC. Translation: CASSEASESRYTF.

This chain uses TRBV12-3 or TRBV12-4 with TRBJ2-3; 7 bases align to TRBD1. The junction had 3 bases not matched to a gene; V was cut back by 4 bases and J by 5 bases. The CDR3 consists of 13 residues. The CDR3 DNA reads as TGTGCCAGCAGTTCCAACAGGGGAGATACGCAGTATTTT. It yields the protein CASSSNRGDTQYF.

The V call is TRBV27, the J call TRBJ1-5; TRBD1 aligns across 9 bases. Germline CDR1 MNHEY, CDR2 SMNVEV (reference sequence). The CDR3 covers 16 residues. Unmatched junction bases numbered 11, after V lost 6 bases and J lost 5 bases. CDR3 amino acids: CASRTQGDRDYQPQHF. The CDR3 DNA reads TGTGCCAGCAGGACCCAGGGGGACAGGGATTATCAGCCCCAGCATTTT.

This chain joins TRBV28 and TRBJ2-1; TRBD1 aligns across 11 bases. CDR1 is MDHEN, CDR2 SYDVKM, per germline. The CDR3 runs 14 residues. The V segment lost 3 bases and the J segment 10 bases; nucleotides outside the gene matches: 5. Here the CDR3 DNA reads TGTGCCAGCAGTTTGGACAGGGGGCCGAGGGAGCAGTTCTTC. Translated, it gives CASSLDRGPREQFF.

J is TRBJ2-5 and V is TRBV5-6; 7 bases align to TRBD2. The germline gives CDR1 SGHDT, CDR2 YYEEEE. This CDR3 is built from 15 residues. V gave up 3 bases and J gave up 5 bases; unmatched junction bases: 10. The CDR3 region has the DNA TGTGCCAGCAGCTACAGTGGGGAGGGAATTGAGACCCAGTACTTC. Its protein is CASSYSGEGIETQYF.

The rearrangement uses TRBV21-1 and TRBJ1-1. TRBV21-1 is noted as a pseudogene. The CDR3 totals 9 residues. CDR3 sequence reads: CARGEEAFF. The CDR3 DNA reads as TGTGCCCGCGGGGAAGAAGCTTTCTTT.

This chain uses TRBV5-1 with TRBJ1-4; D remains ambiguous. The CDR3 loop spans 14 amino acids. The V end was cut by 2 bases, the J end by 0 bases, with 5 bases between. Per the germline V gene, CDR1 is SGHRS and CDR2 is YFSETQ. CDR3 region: CASSFVATNEKLFF. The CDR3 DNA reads TGCGCCAGCAGCTTCGTTGCAACTAATGAAAAACTGTTTTTT.

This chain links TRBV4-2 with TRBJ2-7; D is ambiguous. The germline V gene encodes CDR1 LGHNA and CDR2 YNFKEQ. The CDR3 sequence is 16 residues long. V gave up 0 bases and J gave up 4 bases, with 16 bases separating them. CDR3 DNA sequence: TGTGCCAGCAGCCAAGATTGGGCAGCCACCATGTACGAGCAGTACTTC. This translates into CASSQDWAATMYEQYF.

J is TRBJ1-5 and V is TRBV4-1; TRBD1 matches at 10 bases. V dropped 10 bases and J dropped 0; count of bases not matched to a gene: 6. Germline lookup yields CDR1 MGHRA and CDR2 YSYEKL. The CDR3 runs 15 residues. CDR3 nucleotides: TGCGCCACCGCTCGGACAGGGGGTAGCAATCAGCCCCAGCATTTT. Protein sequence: CATARTGGSNQPQHF.

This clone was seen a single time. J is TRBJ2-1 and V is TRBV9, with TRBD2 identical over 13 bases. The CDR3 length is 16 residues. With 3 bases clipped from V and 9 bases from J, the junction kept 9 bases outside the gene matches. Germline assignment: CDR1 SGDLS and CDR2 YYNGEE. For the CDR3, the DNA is TGTGCCAGCAGCGAACCGGGACTAGCGGGAAGGACTGAGCAGTTCTTC. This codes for CASSEPGLAGRTEQFF.

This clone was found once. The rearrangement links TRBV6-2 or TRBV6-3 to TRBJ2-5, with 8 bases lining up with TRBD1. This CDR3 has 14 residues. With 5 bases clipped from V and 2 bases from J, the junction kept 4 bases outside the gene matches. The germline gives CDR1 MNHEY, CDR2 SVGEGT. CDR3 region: CASSTGTGQETQYF. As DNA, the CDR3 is TGTGCCAGCAGTACCGGGACAGGACAAGAGACCCAGTACTTC.

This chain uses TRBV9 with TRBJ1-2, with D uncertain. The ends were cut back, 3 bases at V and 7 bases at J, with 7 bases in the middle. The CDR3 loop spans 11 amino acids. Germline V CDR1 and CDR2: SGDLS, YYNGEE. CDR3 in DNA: TGTGCCAGCAGCGCGGGTGGTGGCTACACCTTC. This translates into CASSAGGGYTF.

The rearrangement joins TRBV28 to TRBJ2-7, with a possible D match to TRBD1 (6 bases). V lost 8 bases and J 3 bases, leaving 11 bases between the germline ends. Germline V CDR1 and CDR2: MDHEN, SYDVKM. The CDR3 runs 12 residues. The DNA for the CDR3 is TGTGCCAGCGAGGGGGATAGCTACGAGCAGTACTTC. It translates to CASEGDSYEQYF.

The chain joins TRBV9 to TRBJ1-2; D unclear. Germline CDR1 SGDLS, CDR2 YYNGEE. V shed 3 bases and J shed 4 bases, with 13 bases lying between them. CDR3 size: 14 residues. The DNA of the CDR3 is TGTGCCAGCAGCGCGAGCCATACAGCCTATGGCTACACCTTC. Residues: CASSASHTAYGYTF. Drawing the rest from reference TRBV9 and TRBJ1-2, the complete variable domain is DSGVTQTPKHLITATGQRVTLRCSPRSGDLSVYWYQQSLDQGLQFLIQYYNGEERAKGNILERFSAQQFPDLHSELNLSSLELGDSALYFCASSASHTAYGYTFGSGTRLTVV.

Written as DNA, the CDR3 is TGTGCCAGCAGCTTTTTCCAGACAGTAAGCGAAAAACTGTTTTTT. This encodes CASSFFQTVSEKLFF. The J gene is TRBJ1-4, the V gene TRBV5-6; perhaps TRBD1 as D (5 bases). The CDR3 contains 15 residues. The V gene's germline CDR1 is SGHDT and CDR2 YYEEEE. The V end was cut by 2 bases, the J end by 8 bases, with 16 bases between.

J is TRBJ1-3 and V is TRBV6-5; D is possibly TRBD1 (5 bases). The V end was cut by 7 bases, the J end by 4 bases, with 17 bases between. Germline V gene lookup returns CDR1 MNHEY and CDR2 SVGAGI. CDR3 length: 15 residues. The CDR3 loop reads CASTLGPSGGNTIYF. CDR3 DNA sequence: TGTGCCAGCACCTTAGGACCCTCAGGGGGAAACACCATATATTTT.

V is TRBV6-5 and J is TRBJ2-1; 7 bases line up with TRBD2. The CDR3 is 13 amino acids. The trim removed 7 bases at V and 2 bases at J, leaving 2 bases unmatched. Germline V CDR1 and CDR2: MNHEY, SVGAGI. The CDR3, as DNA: TGTGCCAGCATTCGGGGGGCCTACAATGAGCAGTTCTTC. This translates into CASIRGAYNEQFF.

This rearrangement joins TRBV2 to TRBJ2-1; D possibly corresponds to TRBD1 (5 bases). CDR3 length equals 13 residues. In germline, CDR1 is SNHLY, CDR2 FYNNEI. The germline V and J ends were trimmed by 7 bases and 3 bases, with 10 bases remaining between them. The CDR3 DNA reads TGTGCCAGCAACAAGGGGCTCTACAATGAGCAGTTCTTC. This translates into CASNKGLYNEQFF.

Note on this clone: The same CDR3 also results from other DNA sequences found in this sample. CDR3 DNA sequence: TGTGCCAGCAGTGAGGACAGGGGAACCTACACCTTC. This translates into CASSEDRGTYTF. The chain uses TRBV2 and TRBJ1-2; 9 nucleotides agree with TRBD1. This CDR3 is built from 12 residues. The V segment lost 3 bases and the J segment 10 bases; nucleotides outside the gene matches: 3. In germline, CDR1 is SNHLY, CDR2 FYNNEI.

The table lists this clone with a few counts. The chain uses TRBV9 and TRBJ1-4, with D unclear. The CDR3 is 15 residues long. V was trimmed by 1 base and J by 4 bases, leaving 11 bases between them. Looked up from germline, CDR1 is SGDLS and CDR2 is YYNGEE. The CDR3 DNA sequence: TGTGCCAGCAGCGTATCACCGCGGGTTAATGAAAAACTGTTTTTT. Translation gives CASSVSPRVNEKLFF.

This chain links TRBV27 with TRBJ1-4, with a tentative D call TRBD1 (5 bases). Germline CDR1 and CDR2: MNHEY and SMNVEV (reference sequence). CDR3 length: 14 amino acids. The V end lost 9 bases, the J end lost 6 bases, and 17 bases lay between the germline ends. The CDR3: CASPSGRVYEKLFF. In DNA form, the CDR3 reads TGTGCCAGTCCATCGGGCAGGGTGTATGAAAAACTGTTTTTT.

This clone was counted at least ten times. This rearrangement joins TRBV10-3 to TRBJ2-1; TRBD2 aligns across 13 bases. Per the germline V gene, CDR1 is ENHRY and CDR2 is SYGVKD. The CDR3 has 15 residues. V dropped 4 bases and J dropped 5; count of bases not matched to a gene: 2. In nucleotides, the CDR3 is TGTGCCATCAGTGCGGGGACTAGCGGGGACAATGAGCAGTTCTTC. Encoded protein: CAISAGTSGDNEQFF.

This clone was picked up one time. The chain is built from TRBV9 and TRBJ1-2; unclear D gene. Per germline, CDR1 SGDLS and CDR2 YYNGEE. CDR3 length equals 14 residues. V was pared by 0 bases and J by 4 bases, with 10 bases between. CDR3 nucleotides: TGTGCCAGCAGCGTAGTAGCATTCCTCTATGGCTACACCTTC. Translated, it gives CASSVVAFLYGYTF.

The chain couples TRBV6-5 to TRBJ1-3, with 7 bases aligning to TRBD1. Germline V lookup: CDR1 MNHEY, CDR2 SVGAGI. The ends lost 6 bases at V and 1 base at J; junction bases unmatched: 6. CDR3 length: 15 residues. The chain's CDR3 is CASSVEQGSGNTIYF. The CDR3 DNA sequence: TGTGCCAGCAGCGTCGAACAGGGGTCTGGAAACACCATATATTTT.

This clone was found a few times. The CDR3 DNA reads as TGTGCCAGCAGCTGGGGACAGGGTAATTCACCCCTCCACTTT. It is translated as CASSWGQGNSPLHF. V and J are TRBV11-2 and TRBJ1-6; 9 nucleotides align to TRBD1. After removal of 4 bases from V and 6 bases from J, the junction contained 1 base not matched to a gene. Germline values: CDR1 SGHAT, CDR2 FQNNGV. The CDR3 sequence is 14 residues long.

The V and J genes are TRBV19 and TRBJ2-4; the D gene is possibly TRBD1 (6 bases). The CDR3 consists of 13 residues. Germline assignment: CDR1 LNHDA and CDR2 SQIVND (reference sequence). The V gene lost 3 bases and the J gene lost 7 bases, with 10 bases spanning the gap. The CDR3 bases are TGTGCCAGTAGTATCCCCACAGGGAACATTCAGTACTTC. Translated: CASSIPTGNIQYF.

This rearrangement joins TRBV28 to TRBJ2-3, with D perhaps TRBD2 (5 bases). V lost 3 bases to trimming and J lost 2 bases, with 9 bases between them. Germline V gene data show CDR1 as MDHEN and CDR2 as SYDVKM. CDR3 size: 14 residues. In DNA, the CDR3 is TGTGCCAGCAGTTTGTACGGGAACACAGATACGCAGTATTTT. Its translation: CASSLYGNTDTQYF.

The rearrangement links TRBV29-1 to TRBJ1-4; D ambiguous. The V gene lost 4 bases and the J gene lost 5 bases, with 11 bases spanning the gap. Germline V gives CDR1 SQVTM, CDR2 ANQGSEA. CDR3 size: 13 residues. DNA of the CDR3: TGCAGCGTTGGAATCATACAGAATGAAAAACTGTTTTTT. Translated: CSVGIIQNEKLFF.

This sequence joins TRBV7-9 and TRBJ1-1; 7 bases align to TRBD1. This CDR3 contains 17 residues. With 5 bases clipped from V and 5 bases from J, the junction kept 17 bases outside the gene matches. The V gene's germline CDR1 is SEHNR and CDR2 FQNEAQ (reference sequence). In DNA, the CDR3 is TGTGCCAGCAGCCAAGGGGGAATCACAGGGGCTCGTACTGAAGCTTTCTTT. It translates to CASSQGGITGARTEAFF.

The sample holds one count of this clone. The CDR3 DNA reads TGTGCCAGCAGCCAAGGTAAAGGGACAGACAACAATGAGCAGTTCTTC. This encodes CASSQGKGTDNNEQFF. This chain uses TRBV3-1 (or the pseudogene TRBV3-2) with TRBJ2-1, with 7 nucleotides matching TRBD1. With 1 base clipped from V and 5 bases from J, the junction kept 8 bases outside the gene matches. CDR1 and CDR2 from the germline V gene are LGHDT and YNNKEL (reference sequence). The CDR3 has 16 amino acids.

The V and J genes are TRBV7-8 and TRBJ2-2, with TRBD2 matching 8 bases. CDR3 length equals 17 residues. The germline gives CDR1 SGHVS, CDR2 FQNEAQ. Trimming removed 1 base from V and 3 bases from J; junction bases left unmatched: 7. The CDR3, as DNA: TGTGCCAGCAGCTTAGGAGGTAGCGGGGTATACACCGGGGAGCTGTTTTTT. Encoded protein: CASSLGGSGVYTGELFF.